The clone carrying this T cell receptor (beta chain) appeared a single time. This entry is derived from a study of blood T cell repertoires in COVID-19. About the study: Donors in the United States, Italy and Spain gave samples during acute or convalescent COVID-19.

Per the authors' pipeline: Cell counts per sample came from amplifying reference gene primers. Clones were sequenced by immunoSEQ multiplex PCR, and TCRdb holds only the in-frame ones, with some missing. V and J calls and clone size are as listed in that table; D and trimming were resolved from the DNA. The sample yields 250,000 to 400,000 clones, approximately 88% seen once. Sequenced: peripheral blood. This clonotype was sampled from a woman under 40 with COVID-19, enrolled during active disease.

CDR3 in amino acids: CASSPEGGTQYF. In nucleotides, the CDR3 is TGTGCCAGCAGCCCCGAGGGTGGGACCCAGTACTTC. The rearrangement joins TRBV9 to TRBJ2-5, with D perhaps TRBD2 (5 bases). CDR3 length: 12 residues. The germline gives CDR1 SGDLS, CDR2 YYNGEE. Trimming took off 4 bases at V and 7 bases at J, with 11 bases between the two ends.